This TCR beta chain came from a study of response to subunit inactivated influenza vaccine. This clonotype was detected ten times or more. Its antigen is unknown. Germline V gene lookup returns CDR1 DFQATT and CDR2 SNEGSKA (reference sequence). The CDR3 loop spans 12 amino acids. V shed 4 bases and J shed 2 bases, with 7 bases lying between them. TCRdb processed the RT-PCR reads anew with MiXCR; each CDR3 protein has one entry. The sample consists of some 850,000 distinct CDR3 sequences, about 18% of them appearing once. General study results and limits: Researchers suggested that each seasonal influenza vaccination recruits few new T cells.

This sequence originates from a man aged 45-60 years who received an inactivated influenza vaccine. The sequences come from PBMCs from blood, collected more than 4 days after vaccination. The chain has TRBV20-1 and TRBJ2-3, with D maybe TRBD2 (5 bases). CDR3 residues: CSATDYTDTQYF. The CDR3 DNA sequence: TGCAGTGCTACCGACTACACAGATACGCAGTATTTT.